This TCR beta chain comes out of a study of OX40 agonist ivuxolimab in advanced cancers. Study overall: The patients received agonistic anti-OX40 (CD134) antibody ivuxolimab. Every patient in dose escalation had hepatocellular carcinoma, melanoma, renal cell or head and neck cancer. Two cutaneous melanoma patients and one hepatocellular carcinoma patient, three in all, had partial responses.

V lost 3 bases and J 4 bases, leaving 12 bases between the germline ends. The CDR3 runs to 14 residues. CDR1 KGHSH and CDR2 LQKENI come from the germline V gene. Some clones are missing from TCRdb's copy, which holds only in-frame ones; the method was immunoSEQ multiplex PCR. This repertoire shows under 40,000 clones, 65% to 80% found once; its top ten account for 7.5% to 10%. The sequence came from an adult with an advanced solid tumor such as melanoma, head and neck, liver or kidney cancer. The source material was CD4+ or CD8+ T cells sorted from blood, sampled in a trial of the OX40 agonist ivuxolimab. The genes are TRBV18 and TRBJ2-5; D unresolved. In DNA, the CDR3 is TGTGCCAGCTCACCCGTTGCGGTACTAGAGACCCAGTACTTC. Its protein product is CASSPVAVLETQYF.